Below are 19 T cell receptor beta chains sequenced from a single sample in a study of T cell responses to AZD1222 COVID-19 vaccine. The repertoire was sequenced with immunoSEQ multiplex PCR; TCRdb's copy has only in-frame clones and lacks some. In the table there are more than 150,000 clones, roughly nine tenths of which are singletons. Sequences were derived from peripheral blood, sampled 28 days after the second AZD1222 dose. The receptor set was obtained from an adult who received the AZD1222 COVID-19 vaccine.

The chain employs TRBV28 and TRBJ2-5; D call uncertain. Trimming pared 1 base from V and 1 base from J, leaving 7 bases between. This CDR3 is 14 amino acids long. The germline V gene encodes CDR1 MDHEN and CDR2 SYDVKM. The CDR3 sequence: CASSLSGIQETQYF. The CDR3 nucleotides are TGTGCCAGCAGTTTATCTGGGATCCAAGAGACCCAGTACTTC.

The gene calls are TRBV6-2 or TRBV6-3 and TRBJ2-5; D is undetermined. The V end was cut by 2 bases, the J end by 5 bases, with 9 bases between. This CDR3 spans 13 amino acids. Germline values: CDR1 MNHEY, CDR2 SVGEGT. In DNA, the CDR3 is TGTGCCAGCAGTTACCTCTGGCGGGAGACCCAGTACTTC. Its translation: CASSYLWRETQYF.

The chain couples TRBV7-6 to TRBJ2-1, with TRBD2 identical over 7 bases. The trim removed 3 bases at V and 6 bases at J, leaving 8 bases unmatched. This CDR3 has 15 amino acids. Germline CDR1 and CDR2: SGHVS and FNYEAQ. Here the CDR3 DNA reads TGTGCCAGCAGCTTGTCTGGCGGGAGTCCCAATGAGCAGTTCTTC. Translating it yields CASSLSGGSPNEQFF.

The chain couples TRBV27 to TRBJ2-7; D is perhaps TRBD2 (6 bases). This CDR3 region has 13 residues. CDR1 and CDR2 from the germline V gene are MNHEY and SMNVEV (reference sequence). V was clipped by 6 bases and J by 1 base, with 10 bases between them. The CDR3 here is CASSLAISYEQYF. The CDR3, as DNA: TGTGCCAGCAGCCTAGCGATTTCCTACGAGCAGTACTTC.

V gene TRBV28 combines with J gene TRBJ1-1; D remains unclear. CDR1 and CDR2 from the germline V gene are MDHEN and SYDVKM. The CDR3 runs 11 residues. Between the trimmed V and J ends, which lost 4 bases and 9 bases, there was a span of 9 bases. The CDR3 DNA reads TGTGCCAGCAGTTCCCTATATCAAGCTTTCTTT. This sequence encodes CASSSLYQAFF.

The V gene is TRBV10-3, the J gene TRBJ2-3; the match to TRBD2 covers 10 bases. From germline, CDR1 is ENHRY and CDR2 SYGVKD. The V gene end was trimmed by 7 bases and the J gene end by 5 bases; junction bases not matched to a gene: 6. The CDR3 totals 14 residues. As DNA, the CDR3 is TGTGCCATCAAGGCTAGCGGGAGTCTAGATACGCAGTATTTT. Translating it yields CAIKASGSLDTQYF.

V gene TRBV7-9 combines with J gene TRBJ2-5; D might be TRBD1 (6 bases). The V and J ends lost 5 bases and 2 bases respectively, with 15 bases between them. The CDR3 covers 15 residues. Germline CDR1 and CDR2: SEHNR and FQNEAQ (reference sequence). CDR3 sequence: CASSPPTGQQETQYF. CDR3 DNA sequence: TGTGCCAGCAGCCCTCCTACGGGACAACAAGAGACCCAGTACTTC.

This rearrangement joins TRBV20-1 to TRBJ2-3; tentative D call: TRBD1 (6 bases). Trimming stripped 3 bases from V and 1 base from J, with 14 bases between. This CDR3 has 15 residues. The V gene's germline CDR1 is DFQATT and CDR2 SNEGSKA (reference sequence). CDR3 sequence (DNA): TGCAGTGCTAGTAGTTCAGGGGTCGGCACAGATACGCAGTATTTT. It encodes CSASSSGVGTDTQYF.

CDR3 residues: CASSFQDSTDTQYF. DNA of the CDR3: TGTGCCAGCAGCTTCCAGGACTCCACAGATACGCAGTATTTT. The V and J genes are TRBV11-1 and TRBJ2-3; a weak D match, TRBD2 (5 bases). Germline V gives CDR1 SGHAT, CDR2 FQDESV (reference sequence). CDR3 length: 14 residues. Trimming took off 3 bases at V and 2 bases at J, with 9 bases between the two ends.

The J gene is TRBJ1-1, the V gene TRBV30, with 7 bases that match TRBD1. J was trimmed by 1 base and V by 3 bases; bases with no gene match: 8. This CDR3 is built from 15 residues. Per germline, CDR1 GTSNPN and CDR2 SVGIG (reference sequence). The CDR3 DNA is TGTGCCTGGAGGCGGCAGGGGGGTAAGAACACTGAAGCTTTCTTT. This codes for CAWRRQGGKNTEAFF.

The chain couples TRBV27 to TRBJ2-1, with 7 bases that match TRBD1. This CDR3 region has 16 residues. With 0 bases clipped from V and 3 bases from J, the junction kept 5 bases outside the gene matches. CDR1 and CDR2 from the germline V gene are MNHEY and SMNVEV (reference sequence). The CDR3 DNA follows: TGTGCCAGCAGTTTATCGGTGCAGGGGGTCTACAATGAGCAGTTCTTC. Amino acids: CASSLSVQGVYNEQFF.

This clone was detected a few times. An end of the junction does not agree with germline; a read error may underlie this. This rearrangement joins TRBV29-1 to TRBJ2-1, with 11 bases lining up with TRBD2. Germline V gene lookup returns CDR1 SQVTM and CDR2 ANQGSEA. The CDR3 spans 17 residues. This CDR3 reads CSYLRTSGLRGSNQQFF. In DNA form, the CDR3 reads TGCAGCTACCTACGGACTAGCGGGCTCCGAGGGAGCAATCAGCAGTTCTTC.

This clone was seen more than once but under ten times. The chain combines TRBV5-1 with TRBJ2-3; TRBD2 aligns across 10 bases. Germline V gives CDR1 SGHRS, CDR2 YFSETQ. The junction had 6 bases not matched to a gene; V was cut back by 0 bases and J by 2 bases. The CDR3 sequence is 17 residues long. DNA of the CDR3: TGCGCCAGCAGCTTGGGGGTACTAGCGGGGAACACAGATACGCAGTATTTT. This encodes CASSLGVLAGNTDTQYF.

CDR3 protein: CASSRTGKLPTYEQYF. The CDR3 nucleotides are TGTGCCAGCAGCAGGACAGGGAAGCTCCCTACCTACGAGCAGTACTTC. The rearrangement links TRBV11-3 to TRBJ2-7; 8 bases map to TRBD1. CDR3 length equals 16 residues. Per germline, CDR1 SGHNT and CDR2 YENEEA. With V trimmed by 5 bases and J by 2 bases, 11 bases remained unmatched.

The genes are TRBV24-1 and TRBJ2-2; a possible D gene is TRBD2 (7 bases). Per the germline V gene, CDR1 is KGHDR and CDR2 is SFDVKD. The CDR3 spans 16 residues. The ends were cut back, 4 bases at V and 6 bases at J, with 17 bases in the middle. In nucleotides, the CDR3 is TGTGCCACCAGTGACTCTGCTCGGGGGGCTTCCGGGGAGCTGTTTTTT. Translated: CATSDSARGASGELFF.

The chain has TRBV3-1 (or the pseudogene TRBV3-2) and TRBJ1-2; D ambiguous. With 2 bases removed from V and 0 bases from J, the gap between germline ends came to 7 bases. Germline loops: CDR1 LGHDT, CDR2 YNNKEL (reference sequence). CDR3 length equals 14 residues. CDR3 sequence reads: CASSQNTANYGYTF. In DNA, the CDR3 is TGTGCCAGCAGCCAAAACACAGCTAACTATGGCTACACCTTC.

V gene TRBV5-1 combines with J gene TRBJ2-3; D unclear. Germline CDR1 and CDR2: SGHRS and YFSETQ. Trimming stripped 4 bases from V and 2 bases from J, with 5 bases between. The CDR3 contains 12 residues. Here the CDR3 reads CASSLVTDTQYF. The CDR3 DNA reads TGCGCCAGCAGCCTGGTCACAGATACGCAGTATTTT. Drawing the rest from reference TRBV5-1 and TRBJ2-3, the complete variable domain is KAGVTQTPRYLIKTRGQQVTLSCSPISGHRSVSWYQQTPGQGLQFLFEYFSETQRNKGNFPGRFSGRQFSNSRSEMNVSTLELGDSALYLCASSLVTDTQYFGPGTRLTVL.

V is TRBV6-5 and J is TRBJ1-1, with TRBD1 matching over 9 bases. The CDR3 is made up of 14 amino acids. The germline V gene encodes CDR1 MNHEY and CDR2 SVGAGI. With 10 bases clipped from V and 8 bases from J, the junction kept 14 bases outside the gene matches. DNA of the CDR3: TGTGCCACCTCGGGACAGGGTGTAAACTCGGAAGCTTTCTTT. Its protein is CATSGQGVNSEAFF.

This CDR3 reads CASSPFIGGRANVLTF. In DNA, the CDR3 is TGTGCCAGCTCACCATTCATAGGGGGTCGGGCCAACGTCCTGACTTTC. V and J are TRBV18 and TRBJ2-6; tentative D call: TRBD1 (6 bases). Trimming removed 2 bases at V and 5 bases at J, with 13 bases between. Looked up from germline, CDR1 is KGHSH and CDR2 is LQKENI. The CDR3 sequence is 16 residues long.